A single sample gave rise to the 7 T cell receptor beta chains below, sequenced in a study of cytomegalovirus exposure and HLA in healthy donors. The PCR made use of 60 Vbeta and 13 Jbeta primers. TCRdb's table, derived via immunoSEQ multiplex PCR, lists solely in-frame clones and lacks some. This sample has over 85,000 clones, with about 85% found just once. Material: PBMCs. The source is a female donor in good health and CMV-seropositive.

Here the CDR3 reads CASRAQGRNTEAFF. CDR3 sequence (DNA): TGCGCCAGCAGAGCACAGGGGCGGAACACTGAAGCTTTCTTT. The J gene is TRBJ1-1, the V gene TRBV10-2; 7 bases are a match to TRBD1. The junction had 5 bases not matched to a gene; V was cut back by 6 bases and J by 1 base. Germline CDR1 and CDR2: WSHSY and SAAADI. This CDR3 has 14 amino acids.

The chain employs TRBV6-1 and TRBJ2-7, with 11 bases that match TRBD1. This CDR3 is 14 amino acids long. V dropped 6 bases and J dropped 6; count of bases not matched to a gene: 7. From germline, CDR1 is MNHNS and CDR2 SASEGT. CDR3: CASSKDRGQSEQYF. CDR3 sequence (DNA): TGTGCCAGCAGCAAGGACAGGGGGCAATCCGAGCAGTACTTC.

CDR3 nucleotides: TGTGCCAGCAGTTTAGGGGGAGGAGGAAGCAATGAGCAGTTCTTC. Translating it yields CASSLGGGGSNEQFF. The J gene is TRBJ2-1, the V gene TRBV28; TRBD2 is a possible D gene (6 bases). CDR1 is MDHEN and CDR2 is SYDVKM in the germline V gene. Trimming removed 2 bases from V and 6 bases from J, with 14 bases in between. This CDR3 comprises 15 residues.

This chain joins TRBV7-2 and TRBJ2-5; 11 bases align to TRBD2. This CDR3 comprises 16 residues. Unmatched junction bases numbered 5, after V lost 2 bases and J lost 3 bases. Germline V lookup: CDR1 SGHTA, CDR2 FQGNSA. CDR3 sequence reads: CASSLPIAGGEETQYF. DNA for the CDR3: TGTGCCAGCAGCTTACCCATAGCGGGGGGGGAAGAGACCCAGTACTTC.

This clone has just one count. The chain combines TRBV6-1 with TRBJ1-3, with 9 bases fitting TRBD1. The CDR3 is made up of 14 amino acids. The trim removed 4 bases at V and 4 bases at J, leaving 2 bases unmatched. In germline, CDR1 is MNHNS, CDR2 SASEGT. CDR3 in DNA: TGTGCCAGCAGTGCAGGGACAGGGGGAAACACCATATATTTT. Amino acids: CASSAGTGGNTIYF.

V and J are TRBV7-8 and TRBJ2-7, with TRBD1 matching over 7 bases. V dropped 4 bases and J dropped 2; count of bases not matched to a gene: 5. Germline V lookup: CDR1 SGHVS, CDR2 FQNEAQ. The CDR3 is 14 amino acids. The CDR3 reads CASSWTGGTYEQYF. DNA for the CDR3: TGTGCCAGCAGCTGGACAGGTGGGACCTACGAGCAGTACTTC.

V is TRBV5-4 and J is TRBJ2-3, with 10 nucleotides matching TRBD1. The J segment lost 3 bases and the V segment lost 4 bases, leaving 8 bases of the junction unmatched. Germline CDR1 is SGHNT and CDR2 is YYREEE (reference sequence). The CDR3 runs 16 residues. The DNA for the CDR3 is TGTGCCAGCAGCCAGGGACAGGGGTTTGGGACAGATACGCAGTATTTT. Translating it yields CASSQGQGFGTDTQYF. The complete variable domain, with remaining parts taken from reference TRBV5-4 and TRBJ2-3, reads ETGVTQSPTHLIKTRGQQVTLRCSSQSGHNTVSWYQQALGQGPQFIFQYYREEENGRGNFPPRFSGLQFPNYSSELNVNALELDDSALYLCASSQGQGFGTDTQYFGPGTRLTVL.